Reported below is one T cell receptor (beta chain). Its antigen remains unidentified. Per-base quality was not reported, and no clone a single base away is much larger than it. This record belongs to a study of cytomegalovirus exposure and HLA in healthy donors (dated by TCRdb to the late 2010s). Regarding the study in general: An earlier analysis of roughly 610 of the donors reported about 300 Gb of sequence data and 100 million to 120 million unique TCR beta sequences obtained from around 170 million T cells. To decide whether each TCR beta V gene segment behaved as functional or pseudogenic, an earlier analysis of fewer than 750 of the donors relied on high-throughput TCR beta sequencing. Every repertoire in the discovery cohort had been generated on one and the same sequencing platform. Genome-wide SNP genotypes for about three fifths of the 666 donors were used in a later genetic analysis, which treated that subset as a discovery cohort. The study profiled the T cell repertoires of around 700 subjects by immunosequencing and related them to cytomegalovirus serostatus. The number of donors typed differed by locus, with 629-630 for A, B, C, DRB1 and DQB1, about 500 for DQA1, over 600 for DPA1, and under 490 for DPB1. The study combined high-throughput TCR immunosequencing, statistical association of individual TCRs with disease status, and machine learning to predict cytomegalovirus infection status. In addition to the first cohort of hundreds of subjects, a separate validation cohort of around 110 different subjects was used. The genetic ancestry cluster associated with self-reported Caucasian donors included over 65% of the 398 genotyped donors. An early release covering roughly 600 HLA-typed donors comprised about 300 gigabases of sequencing data and around 85 million unique TCR sequences. To study patterns of TCR occurrence, a later analysis re-analyzed previously published TCR beta repertoires from 550 to 800 donors and added high-resolution HLA genotyping. The aim of the study was to test whether cataloging public T cell receptors could identify signatures of past pathogen exposure. Among some 400 genotyped donors of the cohort, an average of approximately 200,000 unique TCR beta nucleotide sequences was sequenced per donor, of which about 18% were non-productive. Rather than drawing on any new phenotypic data, the later analysis identified candidate immune exposures from TCR beta sequences and the way those sequences occurred across donors. Donor age, sex, ethnicity and CMV serostatus were compiled alongside the repertoire data. Class I and class II HLA loci were covered by the typing at four-digit resolution. Several DR-DQ haplotypes were treated as single units for association and clustering because of strong linkage in the cohort.

The cohort consisted of 600 to 750 healthy bone marrow donors. At the time of sampling, all cohort members were nominally healthy, though unrecorded immune exposures were likely present. The donor was CMV seropositive and was included in the group of approximately 310 seropositive cohort members. A peripheral blood sample was collected from each donor, and TCR beta sequencing was performed on peripheral blood mononuclear cells. Genomic DNA extraction from the blood cell samples was performed with the Qiagen DNeasy Blood Extraction Kit. Deletion took 6 bases off V and 4 bases off J, with a span of 6 bases between the germline ends. The CDR3, cysteine through phenylalanine, is 11 amino acids long. The retained sequence is limited to the CDR3, 33 bases, with the frame set at the first base. CDR1 is given as KGHSH and CDR2 as LQKENI, both from the germline V gene. Library generation was performed with the immunoSEQ multiplex PCR assay. A mixture of 60 forward primers for TCR Vbeta segments and 13 reverse primers for TCR Jbeta segments was used in the multiplex PCR. The CDR3 region of rearranged TCR beta genes was amplified from genomic DNA by a multiplex PCR assay. The Illumina HiSeq System was used to sequence the amplified TCR beta libraries as 87-base-pair reads. On the study's bioinformatics: Across the 600 to 700 repertoires, a later analysis counted about 81 million unique TCR beta chains, approximately 12 million of which were shared by at least two donors. To remove PCR and sequencing errors, raw reads were error-corrected and collapsed into unique sequences using a nearest-neighbor algorithm that merged closely related sequences. CDR3 sequences were aligned to IMGT reference sequences to assign V, D and J gene segments. For a sequence to be retained, a match of at least six nucleotides was required to both a V gene segment and a J gene segment. Rearrangements were classified as productive when the CDR3 lacked stop codons and remained in frame with V and J, and all other rearrangements were classified as non-productive. Following IMGT convention, CDR3 was defined as the stretch from the second conserved V-encoded cysteine up to the conserved J-encoded phenylalanine. In an earlier analysis of roughly 580 of the donors, sequences lacking an unambiguous match to a single V gene segment were excluded. An earlier analysis of some 610 of the donors called V segments functional above 56.7% productive rearrangements and segregating when the between-donor standard deviation exceeded 5%. A statistical classification framework was developed to diagnose cytomegalovirus status using the catalog of TCR beta chain sequences. In a later analysis, TCR nucleotide sequences were compared against IMGT/GENE-DB human TR gene sequences so that V and J genes could be assigned. Using the TCRdist pipeline, a later analysis assigned CDR3 sequences along with most-parsimonious VDJ recombination scenarios. In a later analysis, every TCR beta chain was defined by the combination of its CDR3 amino acid sequence and its V-gene family, and reads without a unique V-gene family were dropped. As a way to deal with suspected cross-contamination and a sequencing artifact, a later analysis dropped 592 nucleotide sequences that were highly shared and had low generation probability. In a later analysis, a clonal expansion index for each public chain was calculated from normalized within-repertoire ranks of inferred template counts. In a later analysis, generation probabilities were computed with a VDJ recombination model fitted to out-of-frame rearrangements, and the resulting probabilities were checked against IGoR. Hypergeometric tests were used in a later analysis to score TCR-TCR, TCR-HLA and TCR-CMV co-occurrence, with a repertoire-size bias correction applied to the TCR pairs. False discovery rates were estimated in a later analysis by permuting HLA or CMV assignments 20 times. In a later analysis, co-occurring TCRs were grouped with DBSCAN, and TCRdist sequence similarity was added when clustering was performed within HLA-allele-positive subsets. Repertoires with fewer than 30,000 or more than 120,000 public chains were left out of co-occurrence clustering, as were five repertoires with anomalous nucleotide sharing. The source is immuneACCESS, and TCRdb retained only in-frame sequences with V and J called. Part of the clones is not carried over; for the studies checked, unresolved V genes explain less than half of this, and the remainder is unexplained. The V and J calls and clone size are taken from that table; D and trimming were inferred from the DNA. Present in this sample are under 250,000 clones, 70% to 90% of which were seen just once. Of the sample, approximately 8.4% is held by the ten largest clones.

What the authors observed across the whole study: According to a later analysis, TCR association rates differed among HLA loci, with DRB1 alleles showing the most associated TCRs and HLA-C alleles showing the fewest. While some public TCRs were present in many individuals, most TCR sequences turned up only very rarely across donors. A few of the identified cytomegalovirus-associated TCR beta chains were confirmed in vitro to be specific for cytomegalovirus antigens. The authors suggested that the approach could potentially be extended to other disease states and immunological phenotypes. Because the 87-base-pair reads could not distinguish some IMGT-functional V segments, including TRBV6-2 and TRBV6-3, those segments were excluded. In a later genetic analysis, a missense DCLRE1C variant was associated with V-gene and J-gene trimming of TCR beta chains, and the association was replicated in an independent cohort. Correlated functional status among segregating V segments might be attributable to linkage disequilibrium, but an unknown experimental factor could not be ruled out. Only TCR beta chains were sequenced in this cohort, and the absence of alpha or paired-chain data limited detectable features. A further reported finding was that TCR beta sequences accurately predicted the HLA-A and HLA-B alleles for most subjects in the first cohort. The earlier analysis of approximately 560 of the donors excluded some 16 rarely observed V segments, including chromosome 9 orphons, because counts were too low. According to a later genetic analysis, donors in an Asian-associated ancestry cluster had fewer N-insertions in productive TCRs than the approximately 700-donor mean. In both the original and validation cohorts, the classifier was reported to diagnose cytomegalovirus status with high specificity and sensitivity. The sequencing pipeline was judged likely to have produced a cluster of highly shared sequence variants as a technical artifact. Because some donors lacked HLA typing at each locus, the association tests relied only on the typed subset. An earlier analysis of 587 of the donors showed that most TCR beta V segments appeared in productive rearrangements either about 87% or about 30% of the time, which broadly matched IMGT annotations. Presence/absence analyses assumed roughly uniform sequencing depth across donors, an assumption that may not hold. Immune exposure information for the cohort was limited to CMV serostatus. In a later analysis, most CMV-associated TCR beta chains were found to appear HLA-restricted, with HLA associations seemingly driven largely by CMV exposure. A total of 150 or so TCR beta chains were listed by the study as associated with cytomegalovirus. When HLA alleles, especially DR and DQ, strongly co-occurred, TCR associations were difficult to assign to individual alleles. A later analysis associated approximately 17,000 TCR beta sequences with specific HLA alleles at a false discovery rate of 0.05. According to a later analysis, parvovirus B19, influenza, CMV and Epstein-Barr virus appeared linked to several top co-occurrence clusters. In a later analysis, HLA-associated TCR beta chains were found to be more clonally expanded and to have lower generation probabilities than equally common non-associated chains.

Material: PBMCs. The chain couples TRBV18 to TRBJ1-2; the D segment cannot be called with confidence. This receptor was obtained from a woman aged 55-69 years in good health and CMV-seropositive. The CDR3 here reads CASSEGYGYTF. The nucleotide sequence reads as follows: TGTGCCAGCTCGGAGGGCTATGGCTACACCTTC. Reference TRBV18 and TRBJ1-2 proteins supply the regions before and after the CDR3; the full variable domain is: NAGVMQNPRHLVRRRGQEARLRCSPMKGHSHVYWYRQLPEEGLKFMVYLQKENIIDESGMPKERFSAEFPKEGPSILRIQQVVRGDSAAYFCASSEGYGYTFGSGTRLTVV.